This TCR beta chain stems from a study of T cells after yellow fever vaccination. The CDR3 has 14 amino acids. Germline CDR1 is SEHNR and CDR2 is FQNEAQ (reference sequence). Deletions cut 5 bases from V and 4 bases from J, with 12 bases between. This clonotype was found many times. TCRdb fed the 5' RACE reads into MiXCR, producing one record per CDR3 protein. The table has about 340,000 distinct CDR3 sequences, around 12% seen once. The rearrangement uses TRBV7-9 and TRBJ2-1, with D perhaps assigned TRBD1 or TRBD2 (5 bases each). The sample was CD4+ T cells sorted from PBMCs, taken 15 days after the yellow fever booster vaccination. The clonotype comes from a young man who received the YFV17D yellow fever vaccine. Written as DNA, the CDR3 is TGTGCCAGCAGCGCCGGGACCACATACAATGAGCAGTTCTTC. It encodes CASSAGTTYNEQFF.